This TCR beta chain was captured by sequencing in a study of early T cells in non-severe SARS-CoV-2 infection. Each CDR3 protein gets one entry after TCRdb re-called the 5' RACE reads with MiXCR. The sample carries about 84,000 distinct CDR3 sequences, 9% to 14% recorded once. This clonotype was counted at least ten times. What it binds is unknown. Study-wide points: Private and CD4 specificities were missed by VDJdb matching, skewed to anti-spike CD8.

Specimen: whole blood. The source is an adult who was a healthcare worker with PCR-confirmed SARS-CoV-2 infection or an uninfected control (not recorded which).

CDR3 DNA sequence: TGCGCCAGCAGCTCCGAGGATACGCAGTATTTT. Its protein product is CASSSEDTQYF. The V call is TRBV5-1, the J call TRBJ2-3; D remains unclear. CDR1 is SGHRS, CDR2 YFSETQ, per germline. Trimming shortened V by 3 bases and J by 6 bases, and 5 bases separated the two germline ends. The CDR3 runs 11 residues.